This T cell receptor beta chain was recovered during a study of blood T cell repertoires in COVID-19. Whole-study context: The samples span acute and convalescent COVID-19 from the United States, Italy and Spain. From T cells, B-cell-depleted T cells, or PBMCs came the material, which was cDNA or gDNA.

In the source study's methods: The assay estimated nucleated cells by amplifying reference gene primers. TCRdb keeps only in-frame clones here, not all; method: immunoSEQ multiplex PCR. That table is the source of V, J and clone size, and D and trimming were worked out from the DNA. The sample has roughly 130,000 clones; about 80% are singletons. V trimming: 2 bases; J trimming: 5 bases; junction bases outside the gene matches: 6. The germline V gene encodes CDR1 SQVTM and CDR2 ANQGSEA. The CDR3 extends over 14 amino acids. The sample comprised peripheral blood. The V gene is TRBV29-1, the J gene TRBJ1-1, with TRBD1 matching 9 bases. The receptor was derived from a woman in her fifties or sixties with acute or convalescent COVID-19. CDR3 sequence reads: CSVESGQGKTEAFF. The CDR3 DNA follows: TGCAGCGTTGAATCAGGACAGGGGAAAACTGAAGCTTTCTTT.